This entry lists 27 T cell receptor beta chains sequenced from one sample in a study of persistence of HIV-infected CD4 T cells. Overlapping HIV-1 Gag 15-mer peptides at approximately 1 ug per peptide per mL were used. Memory cells lacking CD40L and CD69 with high CD45RO were sorted. Sequencing used immunoSEQ version 4 in survey mode. Repertoires were generated with immunoSEQ multiplex PCR, while TCRdb's copy carries only in-frame clones and drops some. The sample comprises about 36,000 clones, about 85% of which are singletons, and roughly 5.4% rests with the top ten. Antigen specificity for these receptors is unknown. The sequenced sample was cultured CD4+ T cells from PBMCs, obtained from a patient who received antiretroviral therapy. Every receptor here comes from an adult with HIV. The donor label of this sample is uncertain.

The genes are TRBV7-3 and TRBJ1-5; weak D call: TRBD1 (5 bases). Trimming left V 5 bases short and J 8 bases short, with 10 bases between. Germline CDR1 and CDR2: SGHTA and FQGTGA. The CDR3 is made up of 12 amino acids. In DNA, the CDR3 is TGTGCCAGCAGCCATGTAGGGGAGCCCCAGCATTTT. Translated: CASSHVGEPQHF.

The chain links TRBV2 to TRBJ2-2; the D gene is possibly TRBD2 (6 bases). CDR1 is SNHLY and CDR2 is FYNNEI in the germline V gene. The V end lost 4 bases, the J end lost 7 bases, and 10 bases lay between the germline ends. The CDR3 is 13 residues long. CDR3 nucleotides: TGTGCCAGCAGTGGGCTAGCGCGCGGGGAGCTGTTTTTT. Translated: CASSGLARGELFF.

The sample holds one count of this clone. The chain is built from TRBV2 and TRBJ2-7, with 7 bases identical to TRBD1. After removal of 3 bases from V and 4 bases from J, the junction contained 9 bases not matched to a gene. CDR3 length: 15 amino acids. The germline V gene encodes CDR1 SNHLY and CDR2 FYNNEI. CDR3 sequence (DNA): TGTGCCAGCAGTGACCCCGGGACAGTTCAATACGAGCAGTACTTC. It translates to CASSDPGTVQYEQYF.

This chain connects TRBV12-3 or TRBV12-4 to TRBJ2-1, with a tentative D call TRBD1 (5 bases). The CDR3 covers 12 residues. Between the trimmed V and J ends, which lost 3 bases and 12 bases, there was a span of 12 bases. This chain's CDR3 is CASSFQGGVQFF. The CDR3 bases are TGTGCCAGCAGTTTCCAGGGTGGGGTGCAGTTCTTC.

The CDR3 loop reads CASSPGTGFPGNTIYF. The DNA of the CDR3 is TGTGCCAGCAGCCCCGGGACAGGCTTCCCTGGAAACACCATATATTTT. The chain joins TRBV7-3 to TRBJ1-3, with 8 bases matching TRBD1. Per the germline V gene, CDR1 is SGHTA and CDR2 is FQGTGA. V shed 5 bases, J shed 2 bases, and the junction held 8 bases outside the gene matches. CDR3 length: 16 amino acids.

V gene TRBV7-9 combines with J gene TRBJ2-3; either TRBD1 or TRBD2 may fit D (5 bases each). CDR3 length: 14 amino acids. Per the germline V gene, CDR1 is SEHNR and CDR2 is FQNEAQ (reference sequence). V lost 5 bases and J 4 bases, leaving 13 bases between the germline ends. The CDR3 nucleotides read TGTGCCAGCAGCGGACGTGGGGGTCCAGATACGCAGTATTTT. Protein product: CASSGRGGPDTQYF. Based on the CDR3 plus reference TRBV7-9 and TRBJ2-3, the full variable domain is DTGVSQNPRHKITKRGQNVTFRCDPISEHNRLYWYRQTLGQGPEFLTYFQNEAQLEKSRLLSDRFSAERPKGSFSTLEIQRTEQGDSAMYLCASSGRGGPDTQYFGPGTRLTVL.

This rearrangement joins TRBV21-1 to TRBJ1-6. TRBV21-1 is assigned pseudogene status. CDR3 length: 13 residues. The DNA for the CDR3 is TGTGCCAGCCCTTCTTCGCTTAATTCACCCCTCCACTTT. Translating gives CASPSSLNSPLHF.

The chain is built from TRBV18 and TRBJ2-5; 9 positions match TRBD1. Germline values: CDR1 KGHSH, CDR2 LQKENI. Losses at the gene ends were 2 bases for V and 2 bases for J; bases not matched to a gene: 6. There are 16 residues in the CDR3. CDR3 amino acids: CASSPFSGTGQETQYF. Here the CDR3 DNA reads TGTGCCAGCTCACCATTCTCCGGGACAGGGCAAGAGACCCAGTACTTC.

As to this clone: The same CDR3 arises from other DNA sequences in this sample as well. The rearrangement joins TRBV19 to TRBJ2-3; 11 positions match TRBD1. The germline gives CDR1 LNHDA, CDR2 SQIVND (reference sequence). V dropped 6 bases and J dropped 5; count of bases not matched to a gene: 7. The CDR3 is 15 amino acids. The CDR3 is CASSLGQGARDTQYF. CDR3 nucleotide sequence: TGTGCCAGTAGCCTTGGACAGGGGGCGCGAGATACGCAGTATTTT.

The V and J genes are TRBV19 and TRBJ2-1; 10 nucleotides align to TRBD1. V dropped 5 bases and J dropped 6; count of bases not matched to a gene: 7. The CDR3 has 15 amino acids. Germline CDR1 reads LNHDA; CDR2 reads SQIVND (reference sequence). The CDR3 spells CASSPGTGVVNEQFF. In DNA, the CDR3 is TGTGCCAGTAGTCCCGGGACAGGGGTGGTCAATGAGCAGTTCTTC. The full variable domain, completed using reference TRBV19 and TRBJ2-1, is DGGITQSPKYLFRKEGQNVTLSCEQNLNHDAMYWYRQDPGQGLRLIYYSQIVNDFQKGDIAEGYSVSREKKESFPLTVTSAQKNPTAFYLCASSPGTGVVNEQFFGPGTRLTVL.

The V call is TRBV5-1, the J call TRBJ2-3; the D is unclear. The CDR3 runs to 16 residues. CDR1 and CDR2 from the germline V gene are SGHRS and YFSETQ. V lost 0 bases to trimming and J lost 3 bases, with 14 bases between them. Here the CDR3 reads CASSLDGRISTDTQYF. CDR3 DNA sequence: TGCGCCAGCAGCTTGGATGGCAGGATTAGTACAGATACGCAGTATTTT.

The V call is TRBV7-3, the J call TRBJ2-3; 7 bases match TRBD2. Germline lookup yields CDR1 SGHTA and CDR2 FQGTGA. The CDR3 is 15 residues long. J lost 4 bases, V lost 3 bases, and 7 bases had no gene match. The chain's CDR3 is CASSFWAGRADTQYF. The DNA of the CDR3 is TGTGCCAGCAGCTTTTGGGCAGGGAGGGCAGATACGCAGTATTTT. Combining the CDR3 with reference TRBV7-3 and TRBJ2-3 gives the whole variable domain GAGVSQTPSNKVTEKGKYVELRCDPISGHTALYWYRQSLGQGPEFLIYFQGTGAADDSGLPNDRFFAVRPEGSVSTLKIQRTERGDSAVYLCASSFWAGRADTQYFGPGTRLTVL.

The CDR3 protein is CASSLEDRERTDTQYF. CDR3 nucleotides: TGTGCCAGCAGCTTGGAAGACAGGGAACGCACAGATACGCAGTATTTT. This chain connects TRBV11-2 to TRBJ2-3; 7 bases map to TRBD1. The CDR3 sequence is 16 residues long. V was pared by 3 bases and J by 1 base, with 7 bases of the junction left unmatched. From germline, CDR1 is SGHAT and CDR2 FQNNGV. Combining the CDR3 with reference TRBV11-2 and TRBJ2-3 gives the whole variable domain EAGVAQSPRYKIIEKRQSVAFWCNPISGHATLYWYQQILGQGPKLLIQFQNNGVVDDSQLPKDRFSAERLKGVDSTLKIQPAKLEDSAVYLCASSLEDRERTDTQYFGPGTRLTVL.

The J gene is TRBJ1-4, the V gene TRBV19, with D unclear. Germline V lookup: CDR1 LNHDA, CDR2 SQIVND (reference sequence). The CDR3 has 17 residues. With 3 bases removed from V and 0 bases from J, the gap between germline ends came to 14 bases. The CDR3 loop is CASSIGRSRATNEKLFF. The CDR3 bases are TGTGCCAGTAGTATTGGCAGGTCGAGGGCAACTAATGAAAAACTGTTTTTT.

The chain recombines TRBV27 with TRBJ2-7; tentative D call: TRBD1 (6 bases). This CDR3 has 14 residues. Germline values: CDR1 MNHEY, CDR2 SMNVEV (reference sequence). V lost 6 bases, J lost 5 bases, and 17 bases lay in between. DNA of the CDR3: TGTGCCAGCAGGCCTTGGGGGCTGAGGGACGAGCAGTACTTC. The encoded protein is CASRPWGLRDEQYF.

The chain uses TRBV2 and TRBJ1-1; tentative D call: TRBD1 (5 bases). The CDR3 contains 16 residues. V was pared by 3 bases and J by 4 bases, with 18 bases between. Germline V CDR1 and CDR2: SNHLY, FYNNEI. The CDR3 spells CASSDRQGNPITEAFF. For the CDR3, the DNA is TGTGCCAGCAGTGACCGGCAGGGTAACCCTATCACTGAAGCTTTCTTT. The complete variable domain, with remaining parts taken from reference TRBV2 and TRBJ1-1, reads EPEVTQTPSHQVTQMGQEVILRCVPISNHLYFYWYRQILGQKVEFLVSFYNNEISEKSEIFDDQFSVERPDGSNFTLKIRSTKLEDSAMYFCASSDRQGNPITEAFFGQGTRLTVV.

The chain uses TRBV29-1 and TRBJ1-3; no firm D call. CDR1 is SQVTM, CDR2 ANQGSEA, per germline. The CDR3 extends over 14 amino acids. Trimming took 4 bases from V and 3 from J, leaving 13 bases between them. The CDR3 DNA reads as TGCAGCGTTGTCCGCGACTACAATGGAAACACCATATATTTT. Translating it yields CSVVRDYNGNTIYF.

The chain uses TRBV6-1 and TRBJ2-7, with D possibly matching TRBD1 (5 bases). The germline V and J ends were trimmed by 3 bases and 6 bases, with 15 bases remaining between them. This CDR3 has 14 amino acids. CDR1 and CDR2 (germline): MNHNS, SASEGT. The CDR3 loop reads CASSEAPVGVEQYF. The CDR3 DNA reads as TGTGCCAGCAGTGAGGCCCCGGTAGGGGTCGAGCAGTACTTC.

This clone was seen more than once but under ten times. J is TRBJ2-3 and V is TRBV6-4; D is unresolved. The V end was cut by 5 bases, the J end by 0 bases, with 6 bases between. In germline, CDR1 is MRHNA, CDR2 SNTAGT. The CDR3 has 13 amino acids. The CDR3 DNA reads TGTGCCAGCAGTCCGGGCAGCACAGATACGCAGTATTTT. Its protein product is CASSPGSTDTQYF.

The V gene is TRBV5-1, the J gene TRBJ2-3; no firm D call. Trimming left V 1 base short and J 1 base short, with 10 bases between. The CDR3 runs to 15 residues. The germline V gene encodes CDR1 SGHRS and CDR2 YFSETQ. CDR3 amino acids: CASSLSPDRTDTQYF. The CDR3 DNA reads TGCGCCAGCAGCTTGTCGCCAGACCGCACAGATACGCAGTATTTT.

The genes are TRBV18 and TRBJ1-1; D unresolved. V was shortened by 1 base and J by 1 base, with 7 bases between the two germline ends. Germline values: CDR1 KGHSH, CDR2 LQKENI. The CDR3 consists of 14 residues. Here the CDR3 reads CASSPRNQNTEAFF. CDR3 nucleotide sequence: TGTGCCAGCTCACCACGAAACCAGAACACTGAAGCTTTCTTT.

V usage is TRBV14 and J usage is TRBJ1-2; 7 nucleotides agree with TRBD1. CDR3 size: 14 residues. V was pared by 2 bases and J by 7 bases, with 7 bases of the junction left unmatched. CDR1 and CDR2 from the germline V gene are SGHDN and FVKESK. In DNA, the CDR3 is TGTGCCAGCAGCCAAAACAGGAGGGGGCCTGGCTACACCTTC. Its translation is CASSQNRRGPGYTF.

CDR3 DNA: TGTGCCAGCAGAAAGACAGGGGGCCTCACCGGGGAGCTGTTTTTT. This translates into CASRKTGGLTGELFF. The chain combines TRBV7-2 with TRBJ2-2; 10 bases are shared with TRBD1. Trimming removed 6 bases from V and 4 bases from J; junction bases left unmatched: 5. There are 15 residues in the CDR3. From germline, CDR1 is SGHTA and CDR2 FQGNSA.

The chain has TRBV5-1 and TRBJ2-7; D unclear. Trimming removed 0 bases at V and 1 base at J, with 11 bases between. The CDR3 extends over 15 amino acids. CDR1 and CDR2 (germline): SGHRS, YFSETQ. Written as DNA, the CDR3 is TGCGCCAGCAGCTTGGCTGGGCCCCCATCCTACGAGCAGTACTTC. It translates to CASSLAGPPSYEQYF.

The chain joins TRBV5-5 to TRBJ2-7, with 10 bases identical to TRBD2. In germline, CDR1 is SGHKS, CDR2 YYEKEE (reference sequence). Unmatched junction bases numbered 6, after V lost 0 bases and J lost 0 bases. This CDR3 contains 17 residues. In nucleotides, the CDR3 is TGTGCCAGCAGCTTGGGTATAGCGGGGGGAAGCTCCTACGAGCAGTACTTC. This translates into CASSLGIAGGSSYEQYF.

In DNA, the CDR3 is TGCGCCAGCAGTTCCGGGACAGGGGATCGGAATGAGCAGTTCTTC. Residues: CASSSGTGDRNEQFF. The gene calls are TRBV10-1 and TRBJ2-1, with 10 nucleotides matching TRBD1. The CDR3 sequence is 15 residues long. Trimming at V came to 5 bases and at J to 7 bases, leaving 8 bases not matched to a gene. Looked up from germline, CDR1 is WNHNN and CDR2 is SYGVQD (reference sequence).

This chain uses TRBV18 with TRBJ2-1, with a weak D call TRBD2 (5 bases). V gave up 0 bases and J gave up 5 bases, with 11 bases separating them. This CDR3 region has 15 residues. Germline values: CDR1 KGHSH, CDR2 LQKENI. In DNA form, the CDR3 reads TGTGCCAGCTCACCACCCTCGGGATTTGACAATGAGCAGTTCTTC. It translates to CASSPPSGFDNEQFF. Full variable domain (missing parts from reference TRBV18 and TRBJ2-1): NAGVMQNPRHLVRRRGQEARLRCSPMKGHSHVYWYRQLPEEGLKFMVYLQKENIIDESGMPKERFSAEFPKEGPSILRIQQVVRGDSAAYFCASSPPSGFDNEQFFGPGTRLTVL.